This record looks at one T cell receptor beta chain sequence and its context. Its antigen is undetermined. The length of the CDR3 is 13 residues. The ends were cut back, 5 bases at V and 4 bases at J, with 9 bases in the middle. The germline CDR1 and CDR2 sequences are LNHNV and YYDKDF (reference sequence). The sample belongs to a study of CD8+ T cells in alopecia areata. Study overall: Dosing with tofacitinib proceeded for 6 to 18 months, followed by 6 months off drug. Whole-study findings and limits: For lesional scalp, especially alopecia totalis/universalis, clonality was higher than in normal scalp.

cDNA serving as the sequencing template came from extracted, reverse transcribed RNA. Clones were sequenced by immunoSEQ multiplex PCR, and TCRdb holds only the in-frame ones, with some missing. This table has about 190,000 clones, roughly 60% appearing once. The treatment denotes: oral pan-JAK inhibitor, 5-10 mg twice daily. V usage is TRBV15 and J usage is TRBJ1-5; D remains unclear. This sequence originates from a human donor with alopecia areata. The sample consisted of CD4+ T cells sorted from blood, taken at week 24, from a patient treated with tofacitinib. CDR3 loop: CATSRLANQPQHF. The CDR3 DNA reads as TGTGCCACCAGCCGATTAGCAAATCAGCCCCAGCATTTT.